A single sample is the source of the 19 T cell receptor beta chains below, sequenced in a study of blood T cell repertoires in COVID-19. Assay: immunoSEQ multiplex PCR; the TCRdb copy retains only in-frame clones and omits some. The data hold under 300,000 clones, with around 90% observed a single time. What was sequenced was PBMCs or T cells enriched from blood (not recorded which). The receptor source for this set is a woman between 18 and 30 years old who had recovered from COVID-19.

This clone is a singleton in its sample. The chain carries TRBV5-1 and TRBJ2-1; D possibly corresponds to TRBD2 (6 bases). This CDR3 is built from 16 residues. CDR1 is SGHRS, CDR2 YFSETQ, per germline. Trimming stripped 0 bases from V and 3 bases from J, with 13 bases between. CDR3: CASSLVGGDFYNEQFF. The CDR3 nucleotides are TGCGCCAGCAGCTTGGTCGGCGGGGACTTCTACAATGAGCAGTTCTTC.

This clone was detected only a few times. The chain carries TRBV18 and TRBJ1-2; unclear D gene. V was shortened by 0 bases and J by 7 bases, with 12 bases between the two germline ends. Germline V CDR1 and CDR2: KGHSH, LQKENI. The CDR3 consists of 14 residues. The CDR3 sequence is CASSPPARVSGYTF. The CDR3 bases are TGTGCCAGCTCACCACCGGCGAGGGTTTCTGGCTACACCTTC. Looking up the rest from reference TRBV18 and TRBJ1-2 gives the full variable domain: NAGVMQNPRHLVRRRGQEARLRCSPMKGHSHVYWYRQLPEEGLKFMVYLQKENIIDESGMPKERFSAEFPKEGPSILRIQQVVRGDSAAYFCASSPPARVSGYTFGSGTRLTVV.

J is TRBJ2-7 and V is TRBV3-1 (or the pseudogene TRBV3-2); D possibly corresponds to TRBD1 (5 bases). The CDR3 contains 15 residues. CDR1 and CDR2 from the germline V gene are LGHDT and YNNKEL (reference sequence). The V gene lost 2 bases and the J gene lost 6 bases, with 17 bases spanning the gap. CDR3 in amino acids: CASSQRTQGVAEQYF. CDR3 bases: TGTGCCAGCAGCCAACGGACCCAAGGGGTCGCCGAGCAGTACTTC.

The gene calls are TRBV28 and TRBJ1-3; 8 positions agree with TRBD1. Germline V gene data show CDR1 as MDHEN and CDR2 as SYDVKM. The V gene end was trimmed by 3 bases and the J gene end by 4 bases; junction bases not matched to a gene: 5. The CDR3 runs 15 residues. The CDR3: CASSLPTGVGNTIYF. The CDR3 nucleotides are TGTGCCAGCAGTTTGCCGACAGGGGTGGGAAACACCATATATTTT.

Comments on this clone: Other DNA sequences in this sample translate to the same CDR3. The chain combines TRBV11-3 with TRBJ1-1, with D unclear. CDR1 and CDR2 (germline): SGHNT, YENEEA. V lost 2 bases, J lost 2 bases, and 3 bases lay in between. This CDR3 has 12 amino acids. CDR3 nucleotides: TGTGCCAGCAGCTTAACAAACACTGAAGCTTTCTTT. Residues: CASSLTNTEAFF.

The V call is TRBV28, the J call TRBJ1-1; D not resolved. Germline V lookup: CDR1 MDHEN, CDR2 SYDVKM. Between the trimmed V and J ends, which lost 5 bases and 7 bases, there was a span of 17 bases. The CDR3 runs to 14 residues. The CDR3 coding sequence is TGTGCCAGCAGTCCCCCCGGGATTAATGTTGAAGCTTTCTTT. It specifies CASSPPGINVEAFF. Full variable domain (missing parts from reference TRBV28 and TRBJ1-1): DVKVTQSSRYLVKRTGEKVFLECVQDMDHENMFWYRQDPGLGLRLIYFSYDVKMKEKGDIPEGYSVSREKKERFSLILESASTNQTSMYLCASSPPGINVEAFFGQGTRLTVV.

This clone was found a few times. The chain couples TRBV28 to TRBJ1-5; weak D call: TRBD1 (6 bases). CDR3 length equals 13 residues. The germline V gene encodes CDR1 MDHEN and CDR2 SYDVKM. The V and J ends lost 6 bases and 4 bases respectively, with 10 bases between them. In DNA form, the CDR3 reads TGTGCCAGCAGATACGACAGGAATCAGCCCCAGCATTTT. Amino acids: CASRYDRNQPQHF.

The chain links TRBV19 to TRBJ1-1, with 11 bases identical to TRBD1. The CDR3 consists of 15 residues. The ends lost 6 bases at V and 2 bases at J; junction bases unmatched: 5. Germline assignment: CDR1 LNHDA and CDR2 SQIVND (reference sequence). The CDR3 region has the DNA TGTGCCAGTAGACCCGGGACAGGGGGAAACACTGAAGCTTTCTTT. Protein: CASRPGTGGNTEAFF.

The rearrangement uses TRBV7-9 and TRBJ2-7; TRBD2 agrees at 14 bases. The germline gives CDR1 SEHNR, CDR2 FQNEAQ (reference sequence). V dropped 5 bases and J dropped 4; count of bases not matched to a gene: 4. This CDR3 region has 15 residues. The CDR3 sequence is CASSKGTSGRYEQYF. The CDR3 bases are TGTGCCAGCAGCAAAGGGACTAGCGGGAGATACGAGCAGTACTTC.

J is TRBJ1-2 and V is TRBV24-1, with 9 bases matching TRBD1. The CDR3 is 15 residues long. V shed 4 bases and J 7 bases; nucleotides not matched to a gene: 9. Germline V gene sequence: CDR1 KGHDR, CDR2 SFDVKD. CDR3: CATSESGTGIGGYTF. DNA for the CDR3: TGTGCCACCAGTGAGTCCGGGACAGGGATTGGTGGCTACACCTTC.

This chain joins TRBV5-6 and TRBJ1-5; D unresolved. V was shortened by 4 bases and J by 2 bases, with 7 bases between the two germline ends. This CDR3 comprises 13 residues. Germline V lookup: CDR1 SGHDT, CDR2 YYEEEE. CDR3: CASSVGGNQPQHF. The CDR3 DNA reads TGTGCCAGCAGCGTCGGGGGCAATCAGCCCCAGCATTTT.

The gene calls are TRBV7-9 and TRBJ2-7; 10 bases map to TRBD1. V lost 7 bases and J lost 9; bases outside the gene matches: 6. The CDR3 is 12 residues long. Germline CDR1 SEHNR, CDR2 FQNEAQ (reference sequence). CDR3 loop: CASTGQGVMQYF. The DNA of the CDR3 is TGTGCCAGCACAGGACAGGGGGTAATGCAGTACTTC.

The rearrangement uses TRBV7-2 and TRBJ2-7; 7 nucleotides line up with TRBD1. CDR1 and CDR2 (germline): SGHTA, FQGNSA. After removal of 6 bases from V and 6 bases from J, the junction contained 11 bases not matched to a gene. The CDR3 totals 14 residues. The CDR3 nucleotides read TGTGCCAGCAGTTCCACAGGGGCAAGGGGCGAGCAGTACTTC. Its translation is CASSSTGARGEQYF.

The CDR3 spells CASSSQRNEKLFF. In nucleotides, the CDR3 is TGTGCCAGTAGTAGTCAGCGTAATGAAAAACTGTTTTTT. V gene TRBV19 combines with J gene TRBJ1-4; D remains unclear. With 4 bases removed from V and 4 bases from J, the gap between germline ends came to 7 bases. In germline, CDR1 is LNHDA, CDR2 SQIVND (reference sequence). The CDR3 has 13 residues. Variable domain in full (rest from reference TRBV19 and TRBJ1-4): DGGITQSPKYLFRKEGQNVTLSCEQNLNHDAMYWYRQDPGQGLRLIYYSQIVNDFQKGDIAEGYSVSREKKESFPLTVTSAQKNPTAFYLCASSSQRNEKLFFGSGTQLSVL.

The CDR3 spells CASRQGASSRAFF. Written as DNA, the CDR3 is TGTGCCAGCAGACAGGGGGCGAGCTCTCGGGCTTTCTTT. J is TRBJ1-1 and V is TRBV12-3 or TRBV12-4, with TRBD1 identical over 9 bases. The V gene end was trimmed by 6 bases and the J gene end by 11 bases; junction bases not matched to a gene: 10. There are 13 residues in the CDR3.

The rearrangement joins TRBV24-1 to TRBJ2-5; TRBD2 might be the D (5 bases). V was cut by 1 base and J by 1 base, with 12 bases left in between. CDR1 and CDR2 from the germline V gene are KGHDR and SFDVKD. The CDR3 extends over 16 amino acids. In DNA, the CDR3 is TGTGCCACCAGTGATTTCCCGTCGGGAATCCAAGAGACCCAGTACTTC. Translating gives CATSDFPSGIQETQYF.

This chain uses TRBV6-1 with TRBJ1-4; possible D gene TRBD1, 5 bases. With 3 bases removed from V and 5 bases from J, the gap between germline ends came to 10 bases. Germline CDR1 and CDR2: MNHNS and SASEGT. CDR3 length: 14 amino acids. The CDR3 DNA follows: TGTGCCAGCAGTGAGTCGGGGGGGAATGAAAAACTGTTTTTT. Translated, it gives CASSESGGNEKLFF.

This chain joins TRBV29-1 and TRBJ2-1; TRBD2 matches 13 bases. This CDR3 is built from 14 residues. The trim removed 5 bases at V and 8 bases at J, leaving 6 bases unmatched. CDR1 is SQVTM and CDR2 is ANQGSEA in the germline V gene. DNA of the CDR3: TGCAGCGTTCATCCCACTAGCGGGAGGGATGAGCAGTTCTTC. Encoded protein: CSVHPTSGRDEQFF.

The J gene is TRBJ1-2, the V gene TRBV6-5; weak D call: TRBD1 (5 bases). The CDR3 consists of 14 residues. V lost 7 bases and J 11 bases, leaving 23 bases between the germline ends. Germline loops: CDR1 MNHEY, CDR2 SVGAGI. The CDR3 sequence: CASKIAGDVVGYTF. The CDR3, as DNA: TGTGCCAGCAAGATTGCGGGGGACGTGGTGGGTTACACCTTC.